What follows describes a single TCR beta chain. The data derive from a study of PD-L1 blockade in urothelial cancer. The overall study: Blood underwent analysis 3 weeks (second dose) and 6 weeks after treatment began.

The time point: pretreatment peripheral blood. Every PCR received spiked-in synthetic TCR analog templates. Produced via immunoSEQ multiplex PCR; TCRdb's table is partial and in-frame only. The data contain some 120,000 clones, about 81% of them singletons. There are 13 residues in the CDR3. V gave up 5 bases and J gave up 12 bases; unmatched junction bases: 9. Germline assignment: CDR1 SGHTA and CDR2 FQGNSA. Material: PBMCs, obtained around atezolizumab (anti-PD-L1) treatment. The receptor was isolated from a man aged 45 to 65 with urothelial cancer. The chain has TRBV7-2 and TRBJ2-1; 8 bases map to TRBD2. CDR3 protein: CASSLGTSRGQFF. The CDR3 DNA is TGTGCCAGCAGCCTAGGGACTAGTAGAGGGCAGTTCTTC.